Below are 8 T cell receptor beta chains sequenced from a single sample in a study of cytomegalovirus exposure and HLA in healthy donors. Here immunoSEQ multiplex PCR was the method, and the copy in TCRdb shows in-frame clones only, minus some. The sample contains a few hundred thousand clones, more than 85% of which appear only once. The sample taken for sequencing was PBMCs. These receptor sequences come from a man younger than 35 in good health and CMV-seropositive.

The chain uses TRBV5-1 and TRBJ2-2; D is uncertain. This CDR3 has 16 amino acids. Trimming took off 0 bases at V and 5 bases at J, with 14 bases between the two ends. Per the germline V gene, CDR1 is SGHRS and CDR2 is YFSETQ. The CDR3 is CASSLAARNPTGELFF. The CDR3 DNA reads as TGCGCCAGCAGCTTGGCAGCGAGGAACCCTACCGGGGAGCTGTTTTTT. The complete variable domain, with remaining parts taken from reference TRBV5-1 and TRBJ2-2, reads KAGVTQTPRYLIKTRGQQVTLSCSPISGHRSVSWYQQTPGQGLQFLFEYFSETQRNKGNFPGRFSGRQFSNSRSEMNVSTLELGDSALYLCASSLAARNPTGELFFGEGSRLTVL.

This clone has just a few counts. The rearrangement joins TRBV27 to TRBJ1-1; D perhaps matches TRBD1 (6 bases). V was shortened by 5 bases and J by 0 bases, with 10 bases between the two germline ends. The CDR3 length is 14 residues. Looked up from germline, CDR1 is MNHEY and CDR2 is SMNVEV (reference sequence). As DNA, the CDR3 is TGTGCCAGCAGTCGGGGGGCGGTGAACACTGAAGCTTTCTTT. This gives the protein CASSRGAVNTEAFF.

There are a few counts of this clone. This chain joins TRBV6-1 and TRBJ2-5; D possibly corresponds to TRBD1 (5 bases). CDR1 is MNHNS and CDR2 is SASEGT in the germline V gene. There are 15 residues in the CDR3. V was shortened by 6 bases and J by 4 bases, with 18 bases between the two germline ends. CDR3: CASSSTTVPVETQYF. The CDR3 region has the DNA TGTGCCAGCAGCTCAACGACAGTCCCAGTAGAGACCCAGTACTTC.

The genes are TRBV27 and TRBJ1-3, with no clear D. The CDR3 covers 12 residues. The V gene lost 8 bases and the J gene lost 4 bases, with 9 bases spanning the gap. The V gene's germline CDR1 is MNHEY and CDR2 SMNVEV (reference sequence). In DNA form, the CDR3 reads TGTGCCAGCCGAGCAGTCGGAAACACCATATATTTT. Translated: CASRAVGNTIYF.

The rearrangement joins TRBV13 to TRBJ2-1, with D tentatively TRBD1 (5 bases). CDR1 and CDR2 from the germline V gene are PRHDT and FYEKMQ (reference sequence). The CDR3 contains 13 residues. V lost 11 bases and J 6 bases, leaving 17 bases between the germline ends. For the CDR3, the DNA is TGTGCCGGAAACCCAAGGGGCGTCAATGAGCAGTTCTTC. Translated: CAGNPRGVNEQFF.

The chain links TRBV2 to TRBJ1-5, with 8 positions matching TRBD1. Germline loops: CDR1 SNHLY, CDR2 FYNNEI. V dropped 2 bases and J dropped 6; count of bases not matched to a gene: 15. CDR3 size: 18 residues. CDR3 in DNA: TGTGCCAGCAGTGAAAGTTTCAGGGGGCGAATGGCAGGTCAGCCCCAGCATTTT. Translating gives CASSESFRGRMAGQPQHF. Complete variable domain (other parts from reference TRBV2 and TRBJ1-5): EPEVTQTPSHQVTQMGQEVILRCVPISNHLYFYWYRQILGQKVEFLVSFYNNEISEKSEIFDDQFSVERPDGSNFTLKIRSTKLEDSAMYFCASSESFRGRMAGQPQHFGDGTRLSIL.

A word on this clone: Other DNA variants within this sample encode the same CDR3. This rearrangement joins TRBV5-4 to TRBJ1-1, with a weak D call TRBD1 (5 bases). Looked up from germline, CDR1 is SGHNT and CDR2 is YYREEE (reference sequence). CDR3 length equals 13 residues. Trimming removed 2 bases at V and 2 bases at J, with 7 bases between. The CDR3, as DNA: TGTGCCAGCAGCTTTGACAGAAACACTGAAGCTTTCTTT. Translated: CASSFDRNTEAFF. The complete variable domain, with remaining parts taken from reference TRBV5-4 and TRBJ1-1, reads ETGVTQSPTHLIKTRGQQVTLRCSSQSGHNTVSWYQQALGQGPQFIFQYYREEENGRGNFPPRFSGLQFPNYSSELNVNALELDDSALYLCASSFDRNTEAFFGQGTRLTVV.

A single count supports this clone. The rearrangement links TRBV4-1 to TRBJ2-1, with TRBD1 identical over 8 bases. Germline V gene data show CDR1 as MGHRA and CDR2 as YSYEKL. With V trimmed by 2 bases and J by 3 bases, 6 bases remained unmatched. The CDR3 has 16 amino acids. CDR3 amino acids: CASSQQDRGHYNEQFF. The DNA of the CDR3 is TGCGCCAGCAGCCAACAAGACAGGGGACACTACAATGAGCAGTTCTTC.